This TCR beta chain was recovered during a study of T cells in Graves' hyperthyroidism and ophthalmopathy. Authors of the study amplified TCR beta CDR3 regions from RNA transcripts. First-round RT-PCR with HTBI primers amplified the TCR CDR3 region. Each CDR3 protein is one row after TCRdb ran MiXCR on the multiplex PCR reads. The repertoire holds roughly 500,000 distinct CDR3 sequences, with around 22% as singletons. The length of the CDR3 is 15 residues. The germline CDR1 and CDR2 sequences are SGHAT and FQNNGV. Trimming stripped 3 bases from V and 0 bases from J, with 12 bases between. Sequenced: blood. This clonotype was sampled from a woman aged 30 to 39 with Graves' ophthalmopathy. The rearrangement uses TRBV11-2 and TRBJ2-7; TRBD1 might be the D (6 bases). CDR3 amino acids: CASSLVPGHSYEQYF. CDR3 coding DNA: TGTGCCAGCAGCTTGGTCCCGGGACACTCCTACGAGCAGTACTTC.